These 23 T cell receptor beta chains came from one sample sequenced in a study of read filtering for tumor transcriptome and immune sequencing. The library was built from about 400 ng RNA with molecular barcoded adaptors for alpha/delta and beta/gamma chains. TCRdb passed the reads through MiXCR, listing each CDR3 protein once. The sample comprises more than 55,000 distinct CDR3 sequences, roughly 19% of which are singletons, and about a sixth rests with the top ten. Source material: a population of CD138-negative cells sorted from bone marrow. These receptors all stem from a donor over 35 with multiple myeloma.

The sample holds a few counts of this clonotype. V is TRBV6-5 and J is TRBJ2-5, with 12 bases fitting TRBD1. The CDR3 runs 18 residues. Germline V lookup: CDR1 MNHEY, CDR2 SVGAGI. Trimming removed 6 bases from V and 4 bases from J; junction bases left unmatched: 15. CDR3 loop: CASSLTSGQGASGETQYF. The DNA for the CDR3 is TGTGCCAGCAGCCTCACTTCGGGACAGGGGGCTTCAGGAGAGACCCAGTACTTC.

This clonotype was recorded at least ten times. The chain carries TRBV24-1 and TRBJ2-3, with a tentative D call TRBD2 (5 bases). V was trimmed by 3 bases and J by 5 bases, leaving 11 bases between them. The CDR3 sequence is 14 residues long. CDR1 is KGHDR and CDR2 is SFDVKD in the germline V gene. The CDR3 DNA reads as TGTGCCACCAGTGATCGGGGTTCTAAAGATACGCAGTATTTT. It codes for CATSDRGSKDTQYF.

V is TRBV7-9 and J is TRBJ2-5, with 7 bases identical to TRBD1. CDR1 SEHNR and CDR2 FQNEAQ come from the germline V gene (reference sequence). This CDR3 is built from 14 residues. Losses at the gene ends were 6 bases for V and 4 bases for J; bases not matched to a gene: 8. Written as DNA, the CDR3 is TGTGCCAGCAGACCGGGACAGACCAGAGAGACCCAGTACTTC. Translating gives CASRPGQTRETQYF.

The rearrangement uses TRBV6-1 and TRBJ2-5; 10 bases align to TRBD1. Losses at the gene ends were 3 bases for V and 5 bases for J; bases not matched to a gene: 12. From germline, CDR1 is MNHNS and CDR2 SASEGT. CDR3 length equals 17 residues. The CDR3 DNA sequence: TGTGCCAGCAGTGACGGGACAGGGGCCCGATTCCGGGAGACCCAGTACTTC. Residues: CASSDGTGARFRETQYF.

This clonotype was seen once. Only one base separates this from a far larger clonotype, so it likely reflects a read error. V and J are TRBV12-3 or TRBV12-4 and TRBJ2-2, with D possibly matching TRBD1 (6 bases). This CDR3 has 12 amino acids. CDR3 coding DNA: TGTGCCAGCAGAAGGGACACCCGGGAGCTGTTTTTT. Translating gives CASRRDTRELFF.

The rearrangement uses TRBV10-3 and TRBJ2-1, with D perhaps matching TRBD1 or TRBD2 (5 bases each). The CDR3 consists of 12 residues. CDR1 is ENHRY and CDR2 is SYGVKD in the germline V gene. Trimming removed 11 bases at V and 8 bases at J, with 16 bases between. CDR3 residues: CASGAGKDEQFF. The CDR3 DNA follows: TGTGCCTCCGGGGCAGGGAAAGATGAGCAGTTCTTC.

Only a few counts were recorded for this clonotype. V gene TRBV7-9 combines with J gene TRBJ2-3; weak D call: TRBD2 (5 bases). This CDR3 region has 15 residues. Per germline, CDR1 SEHNR and CDR2 FQNEAQ (reference sequence). Between the trimmed V and J ends, which lost 5 bases and 5 bases, there was a span of 17 bases. CDR3 region: CASSPGLGGGDTQYF. In DNA form, the CDR3 reads TGTGCCAGCAGCCCCGGATTAGGAGGAGGAGATACGCAGTATTTT.

This clonotype was observed many times. V and J are TRBV7-8 and TRBJ2-1; 8 positions match TRBD2. The V and J ends lost 2 bases and 8 bases, in that order; junction bases with no gene match: 14. The CDR3 loop spans 17 amino acids. The germline CDR1 and CDR2 sequences are SGHVS and FQNEAQ. CDR3 residues: CASSLSLGRAVYHEQFF. The CDR3 bases are TGTGCCAGCAGCTTATCGCTCGGGAGGGCCGTGTACCATGAGCAGTTCTTC.

This clonotype turned up a few times. The chain recombines TRBV6-1 with TRBJ1-5, with a tentative D call TRBD1 (6 bases). This CDR3 region has 14 residues. The V gene lost 6 bases and the J gene lost 6 bases, with 15 bases spanning the gap. Germline V lookup: CDR1 MNHNS, CDR2 SASEGT. As DNA, the CDR3 is TGTGCCAGCAGAGGATACAGGGAATTTCAGCCCCAGCATTTT. Amino acids: CASRGYREFQPQHF.

On this clonotype: A far bigger clonotype differs at one base, so this is likely a read error. This chain joins TRBV5-1 and TRBJ2-1, with a possible D match to TRBD2 (5 bases). The J call could be wrong; TRBJ2-7 is a better fit for the DNA end. Germline-derived CDR1 and CDR2 are SGHRS and YFSETQ. This CDR3 is built from 14 residues. The CDR3 nucleotides read TGCGCCAGCAGTCGGGATGGCGGATCCTACGAGCAGTACTTC. Its translation: CASSRDGGSYEQYF.

The table lists this clonotype with many counts. This chain connects TRBV18 to TRBJ2-6; no definite D call. Germline lookup yields CDR1 KGHSH and CDR2 LQKENI. V lost 2 bases to trimming and J lost 0 bases, with 8 bases between them. CDR3 length: 16 amino acids. The CDR3 protein is CASSPMSVSGANVLTF. CDR3 sequence (DNA): TGTGCCAGCTCACCAATGTCGGTCTCTGGGGCCAACGTCCTGACTTTC.

The chain has TRBV7-2 and TRBJ2-7, with D possibly being TRBD2 (7 bases). The CDR3 extends over 13 amino acids. CDR1 and CDR2 (germline): SGHTA, FQGNSA. V dropped 8 bases and J dropped 2 bases, with 13 bases sitting between them. This CDR3 is CASGGAGAYEQYF. As DNA, the CDR3 is TGTGCCAGCGGGGGGGCAGGGGCCTACGAGCAGTACTTC.

To note about this clonotype: A much larger clone sits a single nucleotide away, making a read error possible. It is likely a read error, because the conserved phenylalanine at the end of the CDR3 is missing. The gene calls are TRBV6-1 and TRBJ1-2, with TRBD1 identical over 7 bases. The CDR3 spans 12 residues. CDR1 and CDR2 (germline): MNHNS, SASEGT. The V segment lost 6 bases and the J segment 4 bases; nucleotides outside the gene matches: 2. CDR3 sequence: CASRGTVYGYTL. In nucleotides, the CDR3 is TGTGCCAGCAGAGGGACAGTCTATGGCTACACCCTC.

In this sample, this clonotype turned up many times. The chain uses TRBV11-2 and TRBJ2-7, with D unclear. The CDR3 runs 14 residues. Trimming removed 1 base at V and 3 bases at J, with 10 bases between. Germline lookup yields CDR1 SGHAT and CDR2 FQNNGV. The CDR3: CASSLVSSLYEQYF. CDR3 in DNA: TGTGCCAGCAGCTTAGTTAGTAGCCTCTACGAGCAGTACTTC.

This clonotype was counted many times. The rearrangement uses TRBV5-1 and TRBJ2-5; 7 nucleotides match TRBD1. Germline values: CDR1 SGHRS, CDR2 YFSETQ. The CDR3 sequence is 16 residues long. V trimming: 3 bases; J trimming: 5 bases; junction bases outside the gene matches: 13. The CDR3, as DNA: TGCGCCAGCAGCTCAGGCCCGGCACAGGGGATGGAGACCCAGTACTTC. This translates into CASSSGPAQGMETQYF.

This clonotype showed up many times. The CDR3 DNA reads as TGCAGCGTTGCAGCCCCGGGACACCACCATGTTCGCGAGCAGTACTTC. This encodes CSVAAPGHHHVREQYF. The chain couples TRBV29-1 to TRBJ2-7; possible D gene TRBD1, 6 bases. The germline V and J ends were trimmed by 4 bases and 6 bases, with 25 bases remaining between them. CDR1 and CDR2 (germline): SQVTM, ANQGSEA. The CDR3 contains 16 residues.

This clonotype was detected many times. The V and J genes are TRBV7-9 and TRBJ2-1, with 12 bases matching TRBD2. The CDR3 is 14 residues long. CDR1 SEHNR and CDR2 FQNEAQ come from the germline V gene (reference sequence). The junction had 4 bases not matched to a gene; V was cut back by 4 bases and J by 9 bases. The CDR3 coding sequence is TGTGCCAGCAGCTCGAGACTAGCGGGGGCTGAGCAGTTCTTC. Translated: CASSSRLAGAEQFF.

The sample holds many counts of this clonotype. As DNA, the CDR3 is TGTGCCAGCAGTTTATTGTCCCCAGATACGCAGTATTTT. Its translation: CASSLLSPDTQYF. The V gene is TRBV28, the J gene TRBJ2-3; D remains ambiguous. Germline V gives CDR1 MDHEN, CDR2 SYDVKM. V gave up 1 base and J gave up 4 bases, with 6 bases separating them. The CDR3 is made up of 13 amino acids.

In its sample, this clonotype was seen many times. V gene TRBV7-9 combines with J gene TRBJ1-1; the D is unclear. Trimming shortened V by 1 base and J by 6 bases, and 9 bases separated the two germline ends. This CDR3 region has 13 residues. Per the germline V gene, CDR1 is SEHNR and CDR2 is FQNEAQ (reference sequence). The CDR3 region has the DNA TGTGCCAGCAGCTTAGACCGACCGGCTGAAGCTTTCTTT. This encodes CASSLDRPAEAFF.

This clonotype was recorded many times. This chain links TRBV6-6 with TRBJ1-1; a possible D gene is TRBD1 (5 bases). Germline V lookup: CDR1 MNHNY, CDR2 SVGAGI (reference sequence). The CDR3 loop spans 12 amino acids. V lost 10 bases and J lost 4, with 13 bases in between. CDR3 nucleotide sequence: TGTGCCACCAACGGGGGTAGCACTGAAGCTTTCTTT. Translated, it gives CATNGGSTEAFF.

This clonotype came up many times. This rearrangement joins TRBV4-1 to TRBJ2-7; 9 nucleotides line up with TRBD1. CDR1 and CDR2 (germline): MGHRA, YSYEKL. The V and J ends lost 0 bases and 3 bases, in that order; junction bases with no gene match: 12. The CDR3 consists of 18 residues. CDR3 loop: CASSQDRAGTGTNYEQYF. The CDR3 DNA sequence: TGCGCCAGCAGCCAAGATCGGGCTGGGACAGGGACGAACTACGAGCAGTACTTC.

This clonotype turned up a few times. The rearrangement joins TRBV20-1 to TRBJ2-1; 10 bases line up with TRBD2. From germline, CDR1 is DFQATT and CDR2 SNEGSKA (reference sequence). The CDR3 runs 15 residues. With V trimmed by 1 base and J by 8 bases, 8 bases remained unmatched. The CDR3 coding sequence is TGCAGTGCTAGAGCCCCTAGCGGGAGTAGGTATGAGCAGTTCTTC. Translation gives CSARAPSGSRYEQFF.

This clonotype was counted ten times or more. The chain links TRBV29-1 to TRBJ2-3, with a weak D call TRBD2 (5 bases). Germline V gene data show CDR1 as SQVTM and CDR2 as ANQGSEA. The CDR3 is made up of 12 amino acids. V lost 7 bases, J lost 2 bases, and 10 bases lay in between. CDR3 protein: CSGRTFTDTQYF. DNA for the CDR3: TGCAGCGGGCGGACTTTCACAGATACGCAGTATTTT.